This T cell receptor (beta chain) was obtained from a study of siplizumab effects on memory and regulatory T cells. Repertoires were generated with immunoSEQ multiplex PCR, while TCRdb's copy carries only in-frame clones and drops some. This sample has fewer than 120,000 clones, with approximately 92% found just once. The CDR3 is 13 amino acids. The ends were cut back, 8 bases at V and 1 base at J, with 11 bases in the middle. Germline V gene data show CDR1 as KGHSH and CDR2 as LQKENI. This clone turned up a few times. What it binds is unknown. The study's findings and limits: The drug siplizumab significantly decreased the alloreactive sequences that could be traced to unstimulated CD4+ memory cells.

The clonotype was recovered from a human donor in good health. V and J are TRBV18 and TRBJ1-1, with D uncertain. The sequencing sample was made of CD4+ T cells sorted from blood. CDR3 bases: TGTGCCAGCCACGGTGGAGGGAACACTGAAGCTTTCTTT. Translating gives CASHGGGNTEAFF.